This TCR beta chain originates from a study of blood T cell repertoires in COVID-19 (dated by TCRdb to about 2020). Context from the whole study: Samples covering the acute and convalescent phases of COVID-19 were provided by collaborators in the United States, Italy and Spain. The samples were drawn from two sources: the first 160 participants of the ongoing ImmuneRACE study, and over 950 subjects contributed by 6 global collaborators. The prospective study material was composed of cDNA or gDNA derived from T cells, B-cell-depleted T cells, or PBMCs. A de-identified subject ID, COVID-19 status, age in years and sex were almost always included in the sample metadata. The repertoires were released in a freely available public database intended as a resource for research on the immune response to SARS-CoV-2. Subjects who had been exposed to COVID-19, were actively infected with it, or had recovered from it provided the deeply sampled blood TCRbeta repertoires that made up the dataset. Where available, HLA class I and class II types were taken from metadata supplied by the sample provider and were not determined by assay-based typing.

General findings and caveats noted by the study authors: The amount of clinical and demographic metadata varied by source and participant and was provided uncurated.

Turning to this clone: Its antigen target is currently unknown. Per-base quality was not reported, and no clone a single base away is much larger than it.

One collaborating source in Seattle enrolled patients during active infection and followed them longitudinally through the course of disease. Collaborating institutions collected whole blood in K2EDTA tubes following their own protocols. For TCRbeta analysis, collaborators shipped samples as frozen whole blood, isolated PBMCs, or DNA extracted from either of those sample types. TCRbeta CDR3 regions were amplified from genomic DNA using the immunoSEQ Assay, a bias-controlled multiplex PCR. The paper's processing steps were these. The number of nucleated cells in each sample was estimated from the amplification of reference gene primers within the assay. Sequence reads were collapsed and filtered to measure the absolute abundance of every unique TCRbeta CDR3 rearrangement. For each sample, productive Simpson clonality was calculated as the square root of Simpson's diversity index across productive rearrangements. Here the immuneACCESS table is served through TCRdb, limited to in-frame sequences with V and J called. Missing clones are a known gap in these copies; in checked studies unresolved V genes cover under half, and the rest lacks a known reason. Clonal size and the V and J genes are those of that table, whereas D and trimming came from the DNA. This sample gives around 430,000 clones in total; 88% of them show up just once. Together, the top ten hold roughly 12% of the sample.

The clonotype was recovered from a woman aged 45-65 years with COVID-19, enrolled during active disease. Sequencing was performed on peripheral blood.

The bases are TGTGCCAGCAGTTACTCGACAGCCGGGGAGCTGTTTTTT. Translated, it reads CASSYSTAGELFF. The V gene is TRBV6-5 and the J gene is TRBJ2-2, with TRBD1 tentatively as D gene (5 bases match). The germline V gene encodes CDR1 MNHEY and CDR2 SVGAGI. The CDR3 measures 13 amino acids from cysteine to phenylalanine. The CDR3 DNA has 39 bases and is translated from base 1. V is pared back by 0 bases and J by 6 bases, with 5 bases lying between the germline termini.